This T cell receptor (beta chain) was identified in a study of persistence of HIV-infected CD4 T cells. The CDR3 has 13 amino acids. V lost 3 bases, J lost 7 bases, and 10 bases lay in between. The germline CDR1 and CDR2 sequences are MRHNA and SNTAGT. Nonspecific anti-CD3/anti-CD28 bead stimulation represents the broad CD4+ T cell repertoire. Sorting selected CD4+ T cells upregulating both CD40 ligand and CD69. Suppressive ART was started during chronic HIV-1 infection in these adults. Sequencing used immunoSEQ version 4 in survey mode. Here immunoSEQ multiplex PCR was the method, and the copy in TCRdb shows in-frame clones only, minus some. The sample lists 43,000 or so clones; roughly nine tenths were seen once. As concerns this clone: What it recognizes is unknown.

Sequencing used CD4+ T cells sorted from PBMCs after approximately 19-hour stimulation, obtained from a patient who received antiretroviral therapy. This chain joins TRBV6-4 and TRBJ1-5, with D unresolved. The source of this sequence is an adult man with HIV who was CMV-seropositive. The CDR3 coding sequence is TGTGCCAGCAGTGAAGGTCTCGGACAGCCCCAGCATTTT. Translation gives CASSEGLGQPQHF.